This T cell receptor beta chain was recovered during a study of blood T cell repertoires in COVID-19. Study context: Whether acute or convalescent, the COVID-19 samples came from the United States, Italy and Spain.

Repertoires were generated with immunoSEQ multiplex PCR, while TCRdb's copy carries only in-frame clones and drops some. Among roughly 75,000 clones listed, around 80% were seen once. The CDR3 consists of 15 residues. Germline V lookup: CDR1 KGHSH, CDR2 LQKENI. V lost 5 bases to trimming and J lost 3 bases, with 16 bases between them. The clonotype originates from a man aged 50 to 59 with COVID-19, enrolled during active disease. The chain joins TRBV18 to TRBJ1-2, with D possibly TRBD1 on 6 matching bases. Sequencing was carried out using peripheral blood. CDR3 sequence (DNA): TGTGCCAGCTCAGTGACTTTCGAGGGGGACTATGGCTACACCTTC. Its protein is CASSVTFEGDYGYTF.